The T cell receptor beta chain under discussion was sequenced for a study of blood T cell repertoires in COVID-19. Trimming took off 0 bases at V and 4 bases at J, with 15 bases between the two ends. The CDR3 totals 16 residues. Germline values: CDR1 LNHNV, CDR2 YYDKDF (reference sequence). The assay was immunoSEQ multiplex PCR, and TCRdb's table has in-frame clones only and misses some. The repertoire holds approximately 200,000 clones, roughly 84% seen once, with 15% to 20% in the top ten. The chain recombines TRBV15 with TRBJ1-1; D unclear. This clonotype was obtained from a person aged 70 to 85 with COVID-19, enrolled during active disease. The sequenced sample was peripheral blood. CDR3: CATSRDRVGGITEAFF. The CDR3 coding sequence is TGTGCCACCAGCAGAGATAGGGTAGGAGGGATCACTGAAGCTTTCTTT.